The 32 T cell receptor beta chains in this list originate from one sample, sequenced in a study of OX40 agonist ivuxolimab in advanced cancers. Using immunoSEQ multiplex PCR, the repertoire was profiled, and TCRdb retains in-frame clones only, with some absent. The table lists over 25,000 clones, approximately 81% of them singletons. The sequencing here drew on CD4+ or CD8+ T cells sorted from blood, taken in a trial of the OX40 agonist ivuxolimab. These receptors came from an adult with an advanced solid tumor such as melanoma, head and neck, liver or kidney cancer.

In nucleotides, the CDR3 is TGTGCCAGTCAGATCGGCAGATCTAACTACAATGAGCAGTTCTTC. Translating gives CASQIGRSNYNEQFF. The chain couples TRBV19 to TRBJ2-1; D uncertain. The ends were cut back, 8 bases at V and 3 bases at J, with 17 bases in the middle. CDR3 size: 15 residues. The germline V gene encodes CDR1 LNHDA and CDR2 SQIVND (reference sequence).

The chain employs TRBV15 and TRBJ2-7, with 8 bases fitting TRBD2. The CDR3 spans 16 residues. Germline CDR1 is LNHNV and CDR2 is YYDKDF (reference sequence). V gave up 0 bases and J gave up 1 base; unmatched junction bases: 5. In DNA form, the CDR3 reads TGTGCCACCAGCAGAGATCGAGCGGGAGTATCCTACGAGCAGTACTTC. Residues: CATSRDRAGVSYEQYF.

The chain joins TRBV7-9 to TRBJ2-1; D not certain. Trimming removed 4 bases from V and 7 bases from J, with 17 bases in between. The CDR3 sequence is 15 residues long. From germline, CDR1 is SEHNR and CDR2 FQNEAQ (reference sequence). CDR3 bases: TGTGCCAGCAGCTCTACAGCTCTCTGGGGTAATGAGCAGTTCTTC. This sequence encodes CASSSTALWGNEQFF.

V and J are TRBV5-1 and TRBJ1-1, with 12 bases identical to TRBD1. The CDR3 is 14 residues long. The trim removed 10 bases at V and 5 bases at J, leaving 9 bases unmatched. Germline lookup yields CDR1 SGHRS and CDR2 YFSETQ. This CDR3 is CAGRDRGLETEAFF. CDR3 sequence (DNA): TGCGCCGGAAGGGACAGGGGGCTGGAGACTGAAGCTTTCTTT.

CDR3 in amino acids: CAWSEGSVLRDEQFF. CDR3 coding DNA: TGTGCCTGGAGTGAGGGTAGCGTTCTTAGAGATGAGCAGTTCTTC. The V gene is TRBV30, the J gene TRBJ2-1; TRBD2 is a possible D gene (5 bases). The CDR3 loop spans 15 amino acids. CDR1 and CDR2 (germline): GTSNPN, SVGIG (reference sequence). V dropped 1 base and J dropped 8 bases, with 18 bases sitting between them.

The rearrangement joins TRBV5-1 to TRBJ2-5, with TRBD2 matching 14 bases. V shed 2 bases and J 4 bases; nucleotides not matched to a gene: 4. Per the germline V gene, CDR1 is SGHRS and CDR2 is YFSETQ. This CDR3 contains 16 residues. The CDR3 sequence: CASSLGLAGGLETQYF. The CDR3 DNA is TGCGCCAGCAGCTTAGGACTAGCGGGGGGCCTAGAGACCCAGTACTTC.

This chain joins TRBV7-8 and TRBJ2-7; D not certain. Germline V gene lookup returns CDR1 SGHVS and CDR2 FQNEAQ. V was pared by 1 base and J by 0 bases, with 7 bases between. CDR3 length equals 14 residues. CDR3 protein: CASSLVGNSYEQYF. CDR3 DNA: TGTGCCAGCAGCTTAGTGGGCAACTCCTACGAGCAGTACTTC.

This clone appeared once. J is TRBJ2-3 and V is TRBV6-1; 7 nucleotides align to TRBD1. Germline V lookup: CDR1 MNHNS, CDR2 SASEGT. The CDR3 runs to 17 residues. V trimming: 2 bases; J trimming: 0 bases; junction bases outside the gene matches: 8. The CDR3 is CASSEWTGLMSTDTQYF. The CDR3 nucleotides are TGTGCCAGCAGTGAATGGACAGGCCTTATGAGCACAGATACGCAGTATTTT.

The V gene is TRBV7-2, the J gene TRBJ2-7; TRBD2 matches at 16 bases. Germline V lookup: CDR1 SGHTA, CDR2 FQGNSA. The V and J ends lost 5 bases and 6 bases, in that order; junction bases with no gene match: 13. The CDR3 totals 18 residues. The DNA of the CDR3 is TGTGCCAGCAGCGAAGATGGGACTAGCGGGGGGGCATGGGGCGAGCAGTACTTC. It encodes CASSEDGTSGGAWGEQYF.

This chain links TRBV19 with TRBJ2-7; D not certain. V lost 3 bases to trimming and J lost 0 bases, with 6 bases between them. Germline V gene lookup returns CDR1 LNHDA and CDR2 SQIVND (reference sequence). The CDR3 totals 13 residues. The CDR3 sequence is CASSILPSYEQYF. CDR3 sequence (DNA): TGTGCCAGTAGTATTCTCCCCTCCTACGAGCAGTACTTC.

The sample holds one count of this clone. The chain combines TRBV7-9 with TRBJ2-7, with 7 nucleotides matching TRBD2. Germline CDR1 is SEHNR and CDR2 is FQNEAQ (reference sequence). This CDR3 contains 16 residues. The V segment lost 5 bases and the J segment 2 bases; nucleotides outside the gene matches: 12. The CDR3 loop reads CASSPTTSPGPYEQYF. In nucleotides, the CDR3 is TGTGCCAGCAGCCCAACGACTAGCCCGGGCCCCTACGAGCAGTACTTC.

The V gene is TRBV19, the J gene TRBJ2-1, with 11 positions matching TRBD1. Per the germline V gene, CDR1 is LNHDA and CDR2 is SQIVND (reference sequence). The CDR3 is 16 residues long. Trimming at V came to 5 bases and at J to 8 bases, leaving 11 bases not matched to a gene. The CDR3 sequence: CASSLRDRGLRDEQFF. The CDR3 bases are TGTGCCAGTAGTCTCCGGGACAGGGGGTTGAGAGATGAGCAGTTCTTC. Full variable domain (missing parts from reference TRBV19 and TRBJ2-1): DGGITQSPKYLFRKEGQNVTLSCEQNLNHDAMYWYRQDPGQGLRLIYYSQIVNDFQKGDIAEGYSVSREKKESFPLTVTSAQKNPTAFYLCASSLRDRGLRDEQFFGPGTRLTVL.

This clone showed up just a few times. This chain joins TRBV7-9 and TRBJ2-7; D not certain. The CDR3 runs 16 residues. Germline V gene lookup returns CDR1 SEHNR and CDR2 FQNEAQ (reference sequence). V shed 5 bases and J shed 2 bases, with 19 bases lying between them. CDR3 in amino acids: CASSDPEAAIPYEQYF. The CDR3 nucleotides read TGTGCCAGCAGCGATCCTGAGGCAGCCATTCCCTACGAGCAGTACTTC.

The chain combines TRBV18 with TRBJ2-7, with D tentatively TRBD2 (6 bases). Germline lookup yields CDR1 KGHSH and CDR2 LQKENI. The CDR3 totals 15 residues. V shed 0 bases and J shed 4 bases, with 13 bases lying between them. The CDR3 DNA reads TGTGCCAGCTCACCACCGACGGGAGTGGCGTACGAGCAGTACTTC. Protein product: CASSPPTGVAYEQYF. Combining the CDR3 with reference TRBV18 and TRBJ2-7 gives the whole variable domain NAGVMQNPRHLVRRRGQEARLRCSPMKGHSHVYWYRQLPEEGLKFMVYLQKENIIDESGMPKERFSAEFPKEGPSILRIQQVVRGDSAAYFCASSPPTGVAYEQYFGPGTRLTVT.

The CDR3 protein is CASSLEGGRRETQYF. For the CDR3, the DNA is TGTGCCAGCAGCTTAGAGGGCGGGAGACGGGAGACCCAGTACTTC. The chain joins TRBV11-2 to TRBJ2-5, with 7 bases matching TRBD2. The CDR3 has 15 residues. The V gene's germline CDR1 is SGHAT and CDR2 FQNNGV. J gave up 5 bases and V 0 bases, and 6 bases lay outside the gene matches.

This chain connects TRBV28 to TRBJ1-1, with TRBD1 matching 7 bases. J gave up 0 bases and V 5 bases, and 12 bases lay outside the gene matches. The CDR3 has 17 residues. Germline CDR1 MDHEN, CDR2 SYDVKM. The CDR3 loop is CASSHPQGGAMNTEAFF. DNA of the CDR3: TGTGCCAGCAGTCACCCCCAGGGGGGGGCCATGAACACTGAAGCTTTCTTT.

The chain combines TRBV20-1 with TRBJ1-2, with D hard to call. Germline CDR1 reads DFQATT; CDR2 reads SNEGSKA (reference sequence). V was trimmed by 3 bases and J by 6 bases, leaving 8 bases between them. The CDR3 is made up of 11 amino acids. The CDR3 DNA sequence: TGCAGTGCTAGGGTTCTAAATGGCTACACCTTC. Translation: CSARVLNGYTF.

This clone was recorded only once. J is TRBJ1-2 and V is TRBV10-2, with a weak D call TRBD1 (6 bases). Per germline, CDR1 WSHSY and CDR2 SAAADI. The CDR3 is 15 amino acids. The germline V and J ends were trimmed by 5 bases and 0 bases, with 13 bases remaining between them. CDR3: CASSPSGTTNYGYTF. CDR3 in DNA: TGCGCCAGCAGTCCCTCCGGGACAACTAACTATGGCTACACCTTC.

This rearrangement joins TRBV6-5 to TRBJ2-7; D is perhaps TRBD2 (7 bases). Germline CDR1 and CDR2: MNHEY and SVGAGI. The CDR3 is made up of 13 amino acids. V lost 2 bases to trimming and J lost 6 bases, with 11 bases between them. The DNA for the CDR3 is TGTGCCAGCAGTTACACAGGGACTACCGAGCAGTACTTC. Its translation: CASSYTGTTEQYF.

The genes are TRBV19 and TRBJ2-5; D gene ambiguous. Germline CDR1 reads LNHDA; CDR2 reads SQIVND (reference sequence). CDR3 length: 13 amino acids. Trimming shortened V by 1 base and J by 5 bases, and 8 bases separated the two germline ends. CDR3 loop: CASSIVPSETQYF. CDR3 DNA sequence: TGTGCCAGTAGTATAGTTCCGTCGGAGACCCAGTACTTC.

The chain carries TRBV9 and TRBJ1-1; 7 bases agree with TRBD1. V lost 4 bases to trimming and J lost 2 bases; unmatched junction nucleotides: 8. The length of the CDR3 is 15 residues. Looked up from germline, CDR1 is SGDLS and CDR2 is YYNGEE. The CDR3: CASSIGQAVNTEAFF. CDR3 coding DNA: TGTGCCAGCAGCATAGGACAGGCGGTCAACACTGAAGCTTTCTTT.

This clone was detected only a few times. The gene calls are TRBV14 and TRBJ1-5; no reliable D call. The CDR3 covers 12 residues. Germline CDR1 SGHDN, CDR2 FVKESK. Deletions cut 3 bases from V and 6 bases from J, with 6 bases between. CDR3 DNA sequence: TGTGCCAGCAGCCAGGGAAGTCAGCCCCAGCATTTT. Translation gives CASSQGSQPQHF.

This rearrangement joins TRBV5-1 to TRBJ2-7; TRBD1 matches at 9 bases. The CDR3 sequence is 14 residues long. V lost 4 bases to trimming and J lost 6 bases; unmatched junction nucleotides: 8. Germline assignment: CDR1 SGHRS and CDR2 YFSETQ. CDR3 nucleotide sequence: TGCGCCAGCAGCCGACGGGACAGGGCTCGCGAGCAGTACTTC. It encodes CASSRRDRAREQYF.

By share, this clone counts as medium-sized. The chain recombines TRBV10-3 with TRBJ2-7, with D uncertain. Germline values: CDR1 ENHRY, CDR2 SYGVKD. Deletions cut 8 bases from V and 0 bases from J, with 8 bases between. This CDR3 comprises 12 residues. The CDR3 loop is CAILTHSYEQYF. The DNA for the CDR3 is TGTGCCATCCTAACACACTCCTACGAGCAGTACTTC.

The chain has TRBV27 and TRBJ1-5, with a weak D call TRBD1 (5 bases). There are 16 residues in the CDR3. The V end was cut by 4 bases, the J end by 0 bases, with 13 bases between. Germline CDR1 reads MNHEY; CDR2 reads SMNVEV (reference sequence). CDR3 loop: CASSSSWGDSNQPQHF. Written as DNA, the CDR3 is TGTGCCAGCAGTTCCTCGTGGGGGGATAGCAATCAGCCCCAGCATTTT.

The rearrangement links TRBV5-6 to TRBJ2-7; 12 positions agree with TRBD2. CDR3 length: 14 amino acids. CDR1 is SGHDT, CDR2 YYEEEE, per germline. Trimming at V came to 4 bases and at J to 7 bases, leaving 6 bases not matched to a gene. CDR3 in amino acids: CASSLRLAGAEQYF. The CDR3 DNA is TGTGCCAGCAGCCTTAGACTAGCGGGAGCTGAGCAGTACTTC. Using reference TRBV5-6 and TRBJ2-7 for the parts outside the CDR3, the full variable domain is DAGVTQSPTHLIKTRGQQVTLRCSPKSGHDTVSWYQQALGQGPQFIFQYYEEEERQRGNFPDRFSGHQFPNYSSELNVNALLLGDSALYLCASSLRLAGAEQYFGPGTRLTVT.

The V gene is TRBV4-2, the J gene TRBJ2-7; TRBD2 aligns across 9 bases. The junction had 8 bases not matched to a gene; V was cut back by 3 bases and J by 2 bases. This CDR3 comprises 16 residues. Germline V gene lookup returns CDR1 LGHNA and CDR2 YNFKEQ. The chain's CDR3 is CASSQDLTSGTYEQYF. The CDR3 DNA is TGTGCCAGCAGCCAGGACCTGACTAGCGGAACCTACGAGCAGTACTTC.

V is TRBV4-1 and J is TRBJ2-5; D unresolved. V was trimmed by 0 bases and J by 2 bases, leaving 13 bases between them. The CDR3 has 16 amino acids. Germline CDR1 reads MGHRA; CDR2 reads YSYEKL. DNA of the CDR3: TGCGCCAGCAGCCAAGATAGGTCAGGCTTACAAGAGACCCAGTACTTC. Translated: CASSQDRSGLQETQYF.

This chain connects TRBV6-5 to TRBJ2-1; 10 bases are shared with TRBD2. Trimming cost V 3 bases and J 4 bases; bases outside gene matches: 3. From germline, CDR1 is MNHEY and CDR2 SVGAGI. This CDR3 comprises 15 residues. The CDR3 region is CASSYWTSGYNEQFF. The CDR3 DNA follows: TGTGCCAGCAGTTATTGGACTAGCGGTTACAATGAGCAGTTCTTC.

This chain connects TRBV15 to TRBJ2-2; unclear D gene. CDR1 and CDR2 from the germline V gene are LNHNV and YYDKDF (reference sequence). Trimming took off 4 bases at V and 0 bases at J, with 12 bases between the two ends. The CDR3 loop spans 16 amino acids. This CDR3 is CATSNIWSSNTGELFF. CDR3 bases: TGTGCCACCAGCAACATCTGGTCCTCGAACACCGGGGAGCTGTTTTTT.

The CDR3 sequence is CASSLSQGNQPQHF. In nucleotides, the CDR3 is TGTGCCAGCAGCTTGTCACAGGGGAATCAGCCCCAGCATTTT. The chain uses TRBV13 and TRBJ1-5; TRBD1 matches 7 bases. The CDR3 is 14 residues long. Trimming at V came to 3 bases and at J to 4 bases, leaving 3 bases not matched to a gene. Germline V gives CDR1 PRHDT, CDR2 FYEKMQ (reference sequence).

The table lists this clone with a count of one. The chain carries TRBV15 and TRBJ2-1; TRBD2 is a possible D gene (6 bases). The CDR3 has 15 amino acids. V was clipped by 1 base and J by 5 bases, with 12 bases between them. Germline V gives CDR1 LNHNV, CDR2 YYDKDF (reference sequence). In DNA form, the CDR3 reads TGTGCCACCAGCAGAGGGCGGGAAAACCACAATGAGCAGTTCTTC. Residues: CATSRGRENHNEQFF.